The clone carrying this T cell receptor beta chain is a singleton in its sample. Profiled with immunoSEQ multiplex PCR; TCRdb holds only in-frame clones, not every one. The repertoire holds approximately 89,000 clones, with approximately 87% as singletons. This entry belongs to a study of control samples from healthy donors and cancer patients. This CDR3 is built from 15 residues. V dropped 0 bases and J dropped 3 bases, with 9 bases sitting between them. Per the germline V gene, CDR1 is MGHRA and CDR2 is YSYEKL. This chain joins TRBV4-1 and TRBJ1-5, with D hard to call. The sequence was collected from a man aged 50-60 years in good health. The material sequenced was blood. The CDR3, as DNA: TGCGCCAGCAGCCAAGACGGGCAGGCCAATCAGCCCCAGCATTTT. Translating gives CASSQDGQANQPQHF.